The 5 T cell receptor beta chains presented below share a single source sample, sequenced in a study of beta chain features in type 1 diabetes. These TCRs' antigens remain unknown. The whole isolated RNA underwent reverse transcription, so sequencing captured expressed TCRB transcripts. Only in-frame clones appear in the TCRdb table, and some are missing; sequencing was by immunoSEQ multiplex PCR. Seen here are some 350,000 clones, about 10% observed once, and the top ten hold about 0.63%. The study, taken as a whole, reports: Among patients with Type 1 diabetes, TCRB CDR3s were moderately but significantly shorter in every one of the four CD4+ subsets.

Sequences were obtained from central memory CD4+ T cells from blood. The receptors were gathered from a man younger than 40 with type 1 diabetes.

V is TRBV13 and J is TRBJ1-1; maybe TRBD1 (6 bases). The ends were cut back, 3 bases at V and 5 bases at J, with 16 bases in the middle. The CDR3 sequence is 15 residues long. The V gene's germline CDR1 is PRHDT and CDR2 FYEKMQ (reference sequence). Here the CDR3 reads CASSLVDGGFTEAFF. In DNA form, the CDR3 reads TGTGCCAGCAGCTTGGTGGACGGGGGCTTTACTGAAGCTTTCTTT.

The table lists this clone with a few counts. The chain links TRBV5-1 to TRBJ2-7; D is uncertain. The CDR3 runs to 15 residues. CDR1 and CDR2 (germline): SGHRS, YFSETQ. The V gene lost 0 bases and the J gene lost 2 bases, with 12 bases spanning the gap. CDR3 sequence (DNA): TGCGCCAGCAGCTTGGCCCTCGTTGAGCCCTACGAGCAGTACTTC. Its translation: CASSLALVEPYEQYF.

The chain uses TRBV2 and TRBJ2-3; D ambiguous. The length of the CDR3 is 11 residues. The germline V and J ends were trimmed by 4 bases and 7 bases, with 6 bases remaining between them. Per the germline V gene, CDR1 is SNHLY and CDR2 is FYNNEI. The CDR3 bases are TGTGCCAGCAGTGCGATGAATACGCAGTATTTT. It specifies CASSAMNTQYF.

This clone has a handful of counts. V and J are TRBV4-1 and TRBJ2-3; D gene ambiguous. Germline V lookup: CDR1 MGHRA, CDR2 YSYEKL. V shed 4 bases and J shed 1 base, with 15 bases lying between them. This CDR3 is built from 16 residues. CDR3 bases: TGCGCCAGCAGCCCACCGGGCCCCCGGGGCACAGATACGCAGTATTTT. Amino acid sequence: CASSPPGPRGTDTQYF.

In regard to this clone: This CDR3 is also generated by other DNA sequences in the sample. The chain joins TRBV25-1 to TRBJ2-2; D tentatively fits TRBD1 or TRBD2 (5 bases each). Germline V gene lookup returns CDR1 MGHDK and CDR2 SYGVNS. Trimming took off 11 bases at V and 5 bases at J, with 15 bases between the two ends. This CDR3 is built from 13 residues. DNA of the CDR3: TGTGCCGCACAGGCCTGGGGGACCGGGGAGCTGTTTTTT. Protein: CAAQAWGTGELFF.